What follows are 5 T cell receptor beta chains derived from one specimen sequenced in a study of blood T cells in healthy people across ages. Combining a sample-barcoded 5' primer with a J-beta primer mix, a second PCR ran for 7 to 11 cycles. TCRdb re-analysed the 5' RACE reads in MiXCR, keeping a single row per CDR3 protein. The data show approximately 810,000 distinct CDR3 sequences, around 30% seen once. Sequenced sample: blood. The source of these receptors is a woman aged 80 or over in good health.

This clonotype was detected ten times or more. The chain uses TRBV7-2 and TRBJ2-5; no firm D call. This CDR3 is 15 amino acids long. V was clipped by 2 bases and J by 2 bases, with 12 bases between them. Germline V gene data show CDR1 as SGHTA and CDR2 as FQGNSA. Here the CDR3 reads CASSLRVGLQETQYF. CDR3 DNA sequence: TGTGCCAGCAGCTTAAGGGTTGGGTTACAAGAGACCCAGTACTTC.

The chain employs TRBV10-3 and TRBJ2-1; 10 bases match TRBD1. The J call is uncertain, as TRBJ2-7 better fits the DNA end. This CDR3 is built from 13 residues. Germline assignment: CDR1 ENHRY and CDR2 SYGVKD. CDR3 protein: CAIKDRGYNEQYF. CDR3 nucleotides: TGTGCCATCAAGGACAGGGGGTACAATGAGCAGTACTTC.

The V and J genes are TRBV3-1 and TRBJ2-2; 8 positions agree with TRBD1. The CDR3 has 17 residues. Germline-derived CDR1 and CDR2 are LGHDT and YNNKEL (reference sequence). V trimming: 0 bases; J trimming: 1 base; junction bases outside the gene matches: 4. This CDR3 reads CASSQDRGPKNTGELFF. Written as DNA, the CDR3 is TGTGCCAGCAGCCAAGACAGGGGGCCCAAGAACACCGGGGAGCTGTTTTTT. Together with reference TRBV3-1 and TRBJ2-2, the CDR3 gives the full variable domain: DTAVSQTPKYLVTQMGNDKSIKCEQNLGHDTMYWYKQDSKKFLKIMFSYNNKELIINETVPNRFSPKSPDKAHLNLHINSLELGDSAVYFCASSQDRGPKNTGELFFGEGSRLTVL.

The chain recombines TRBV6-2 or TRBV6-3 with TRBJ1-5, with 9 bases that match TRBD1. The ends lost 2 bases at V and 7 bases at J; junction bases unmatched: 9. The V gene's germline CDR1 is MNHEY and CDR2 SVGEGT. The CDR3 has 16 amino acids. CDR3 DNA: TGTGCCAGCAGTTACGATGGGACAGGGATTGGGCAGCCCCAGCATTTT. It codes for CASSYDGTGIGQPQHF.

The chain joins TRBV7-2 to TRBJ1-2; D ambiguous. Germline lookup yields CDR1 SGHTA and CDR2 FQGNSA. Trimming cost V 0 bases and J 3 bases, with 8 bases left between them. This CDR3 is built from 14 residues. CDR3 protein: CASSLANADYGYTF. In DNA form, the CDR3 reads TGTGCCAGCAGCTTAGCGAACGCAGACTATGGCTACACCTTC. The whole variable domain, remainder taken from reference TRBV7-2 and TRBJ1-2, is GAGVSQSPSNKVTEKGKDVELRCDPISGHTALYWYRQSLGQGLEFLIYFQGNSAPDKSGLPSDRFSAERTGGSVSTLTIQRTQQEDSAVYLCASSLANADYGYTFGSGTRLTVV.